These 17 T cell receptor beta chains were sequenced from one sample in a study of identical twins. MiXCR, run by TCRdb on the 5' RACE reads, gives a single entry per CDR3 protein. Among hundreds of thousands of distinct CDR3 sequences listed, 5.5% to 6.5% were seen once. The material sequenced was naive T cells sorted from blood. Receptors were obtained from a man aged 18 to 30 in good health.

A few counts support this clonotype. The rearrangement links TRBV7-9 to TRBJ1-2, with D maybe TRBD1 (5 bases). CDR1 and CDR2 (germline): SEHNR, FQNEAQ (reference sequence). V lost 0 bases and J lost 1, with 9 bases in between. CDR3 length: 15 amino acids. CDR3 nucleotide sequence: TGTGCCAGCAGCTTAGCGGCAGGGCTTAACTATGGCTACACCTTC. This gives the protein CASSLAAGLNYGYTF.

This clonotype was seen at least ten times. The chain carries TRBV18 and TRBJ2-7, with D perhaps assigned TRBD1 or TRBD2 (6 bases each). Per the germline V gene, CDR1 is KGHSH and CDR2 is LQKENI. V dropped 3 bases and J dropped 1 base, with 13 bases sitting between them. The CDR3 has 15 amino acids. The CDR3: CASSPIRGPSYEQYF. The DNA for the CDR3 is TGTGCCAGCTCACCTATACGGGGGCCTTCCTACGAGCAGTACTTC.

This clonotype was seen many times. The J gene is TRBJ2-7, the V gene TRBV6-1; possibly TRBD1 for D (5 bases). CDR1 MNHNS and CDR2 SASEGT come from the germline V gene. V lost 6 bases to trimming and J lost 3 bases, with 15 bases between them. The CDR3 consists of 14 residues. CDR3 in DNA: TGTGCCAGCAGGAAAGACAGAACCTTCTACGAGCAGTACTTC. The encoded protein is CASRKDRTFYEQYF.

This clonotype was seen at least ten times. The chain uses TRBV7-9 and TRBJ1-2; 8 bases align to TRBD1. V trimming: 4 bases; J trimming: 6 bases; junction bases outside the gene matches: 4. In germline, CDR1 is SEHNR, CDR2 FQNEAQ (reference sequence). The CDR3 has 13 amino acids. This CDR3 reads CASSSPTGDGYTF. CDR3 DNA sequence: TGTGCCAGCAGCTCCCCGACAGGGGATGGCTACACCTTC.

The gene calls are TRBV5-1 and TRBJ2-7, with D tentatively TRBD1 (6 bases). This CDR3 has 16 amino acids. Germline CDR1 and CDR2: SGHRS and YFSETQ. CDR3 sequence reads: CARSLDGGYSINEQYV. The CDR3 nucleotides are TGCGCCAGAAGCTTGGATGGGGGCTACTCTATTAACGAGCAGTACGTC.

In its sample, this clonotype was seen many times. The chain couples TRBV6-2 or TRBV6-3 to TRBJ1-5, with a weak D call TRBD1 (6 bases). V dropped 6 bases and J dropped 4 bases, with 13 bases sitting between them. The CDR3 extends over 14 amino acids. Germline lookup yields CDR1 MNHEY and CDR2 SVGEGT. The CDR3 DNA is TGTGCCAGCAGAACGGACAGCCCGAATCAGCCCCAGCATTTT. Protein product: CASRTDSPNQPQHF.

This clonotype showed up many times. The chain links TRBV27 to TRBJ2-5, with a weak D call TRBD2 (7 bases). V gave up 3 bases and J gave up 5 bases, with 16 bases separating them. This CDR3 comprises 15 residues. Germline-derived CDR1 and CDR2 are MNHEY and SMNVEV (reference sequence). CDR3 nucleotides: TGTGCCAGCAGTTTCCGGGGGGCTCTAATGGAGACCCAGTACTTC. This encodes CASSFRGALMETQYF.

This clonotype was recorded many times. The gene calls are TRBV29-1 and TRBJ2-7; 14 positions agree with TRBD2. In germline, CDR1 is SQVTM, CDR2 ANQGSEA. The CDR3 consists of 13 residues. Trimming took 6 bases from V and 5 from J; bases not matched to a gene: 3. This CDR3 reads CSVGTSGSNEQYF. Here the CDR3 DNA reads TGCAGCGTCGGGACTAGCGGGAGCAACGAGCAGTACTTC.

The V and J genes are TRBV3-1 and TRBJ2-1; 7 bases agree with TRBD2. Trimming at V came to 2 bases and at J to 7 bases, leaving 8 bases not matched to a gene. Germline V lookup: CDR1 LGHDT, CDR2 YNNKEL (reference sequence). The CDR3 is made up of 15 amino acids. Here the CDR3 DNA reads TGTGCCAGCAGCCAAAGGACCGGGACTATAAATGAGCAGTTCTTC. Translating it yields CASSQRTGTINEQFF.

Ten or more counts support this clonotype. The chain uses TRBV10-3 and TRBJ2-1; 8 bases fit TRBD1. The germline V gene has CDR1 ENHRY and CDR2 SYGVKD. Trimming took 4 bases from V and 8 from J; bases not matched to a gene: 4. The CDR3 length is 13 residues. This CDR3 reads CAISGTGYYEQFF. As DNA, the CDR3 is TGTGCCATCAGTGGGACAGGGTATTATGAGCAGTTCTTC.

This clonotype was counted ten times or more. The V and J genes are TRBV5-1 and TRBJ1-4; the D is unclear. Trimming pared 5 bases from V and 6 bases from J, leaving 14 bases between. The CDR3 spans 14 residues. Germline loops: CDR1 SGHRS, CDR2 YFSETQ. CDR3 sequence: CASRDGSGDEKLFF. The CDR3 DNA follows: TGCGCCAGCAGAGACGGCTCCGGGGATGAAAAACTGTTTTTT. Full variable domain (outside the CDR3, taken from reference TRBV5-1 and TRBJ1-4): KAGVTQTPRYLIKTRGQQVTLSCSPISGHRSVSWYQQTPGQGLQFLFEYFSETQRNKGNFPGRFSGRQFSNSRSEMNVSTLELGDSALYLCASRDGSGDEKLFFGSGTQLSVL.

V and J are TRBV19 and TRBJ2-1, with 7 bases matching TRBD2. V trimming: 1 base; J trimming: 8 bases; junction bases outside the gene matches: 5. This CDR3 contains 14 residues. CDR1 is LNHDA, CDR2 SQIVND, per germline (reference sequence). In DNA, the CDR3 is TGTGCCAGTAGTATAGGACTAGCAATGGATGAGCAGTTCTTC. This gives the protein CASSIGLAMDEQFF.

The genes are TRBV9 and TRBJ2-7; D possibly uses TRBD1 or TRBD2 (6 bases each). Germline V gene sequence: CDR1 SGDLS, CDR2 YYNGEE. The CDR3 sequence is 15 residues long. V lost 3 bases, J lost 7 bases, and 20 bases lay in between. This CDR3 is CASSALGHSGGEQYF. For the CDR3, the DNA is TGTGCCAGCAGCGCTCTGGGACATTCTGGAGGGGAGCAGTACTTC.

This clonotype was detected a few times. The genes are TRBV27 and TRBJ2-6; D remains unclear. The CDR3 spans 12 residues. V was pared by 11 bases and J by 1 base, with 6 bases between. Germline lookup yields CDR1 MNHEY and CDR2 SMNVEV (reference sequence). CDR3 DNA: TGTGCCGCAGGATCTGGGGCCAACGTCCTGACTTTC. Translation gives CAAGSGANVLTF. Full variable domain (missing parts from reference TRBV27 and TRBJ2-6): EAQVTQNPRYLITVTGKKLTVTCSQNMNHEYMSWYRQDPGLGLRQIYYSMNVEVTDKGDVPEGYKVSRKEKRNFPLILESPSPNQTSLYFCAAGSGANVLTFGAGSRLTVL.

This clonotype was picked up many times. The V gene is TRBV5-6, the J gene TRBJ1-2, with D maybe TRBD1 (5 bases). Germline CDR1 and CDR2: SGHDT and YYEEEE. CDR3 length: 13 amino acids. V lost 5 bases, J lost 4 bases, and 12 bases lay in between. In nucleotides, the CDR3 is TGTGCCAGCAGTTTAAGGGGTGGCTATGGCTACACCTTC. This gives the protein CASSLRGGYGYTF. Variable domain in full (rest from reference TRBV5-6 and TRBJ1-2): DAGVTQSPTHLIKTRGQQVTLRCSPKSGHDTVSWYQQALGQGPQFIFQYYEEEERQRGNFPDRFSGHQFPNYSSELNVNALLLGDSALYLCASSLRGGYGYTFGSGTRLTVV.

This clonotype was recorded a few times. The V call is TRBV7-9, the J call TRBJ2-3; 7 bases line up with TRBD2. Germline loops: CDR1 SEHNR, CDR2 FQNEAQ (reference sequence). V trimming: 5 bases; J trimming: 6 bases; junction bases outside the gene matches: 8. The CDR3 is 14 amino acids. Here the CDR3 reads CASSGRTSHDTQYF. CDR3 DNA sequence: TGTGCCAGCAGCGGTAGGACTAGTCATGATACGCAGTATTTT.

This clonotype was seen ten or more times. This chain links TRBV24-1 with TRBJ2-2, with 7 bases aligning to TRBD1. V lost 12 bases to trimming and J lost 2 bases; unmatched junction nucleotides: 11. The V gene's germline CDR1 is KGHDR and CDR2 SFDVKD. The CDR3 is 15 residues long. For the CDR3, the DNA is TGTGCCCCCGGGCGAGGACAGGATAACACCGGGGAGCTGTTTTTT. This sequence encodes CAPGRGQDNTGELFF.